The 28 T cell receptor beta chains presented below share a single source sample, sequenced in a study of Ad26.COV2.S vaccination and SARS-CoV-2 variants. The data were produced by immunoSEQ multiplex PCR, yet TCRdb's version contains in-frame clones alone and is incomplete. The sample contains approximately 420,000 clones, 75% to 90% of which appear only once. Documented treatment: about 20 received Ad26.COV2.S at low or high dose, single or two shots; about 5 received placebo; per-sample allocation not given. Day 63 after the first vaccine or placebo injection was the time point for sampling. The sample consisted of peripheral blood, taken in a trial of Ad26.COV2.S vaccine versus placebo. The source of these receptors is a person between 18 and 59 years old who received the Ad26.COV2.S COVID-19 vaccine or a placebo.

The chain is built from TRBV2 and TRBJ2-2, with no clear D. This CDR3 region has 15 residues. Germline V CDR1 and CDR2: SNHLY, FYNNEI. Trimming cost V 3 bases and J 7 bases, with 15 bases left between them. CDR3 loop: CASSEATVPFGELFF. The CDR3 DNA is TGTGCCAGCAGTGAGGCCACCGTACCTTTCGGGGAGCTGTTTTTT.

V usage is TRBV25-1 and J usage is TRBJ1-1; D is uncertain. Germline CDR1 is MGHDK and CDR2 is SYGVNS. The CDR3 is 13 residues long. V dropped 1 base and J dropped 11 bases, with 14 bases sitting between them. CDR3 sequence reads: CASSESTVTRAFF. CDR3 coding DNA: TGTGCCAGCAGTGAATCGACTGTTACCCGGGCTTTCTTT.

The chain joins TRBV19 to TRBJ1-2; TRBD1 matches at 7 bases. Germline V lookup: CDR1 LNHDA, CDR2 SQIVND (reference sequence). Losses at the gene ends were 5 bases for V and 0 bases for J; bases not matched to a gene: 6. The CDR3 has 15 residues. The CDR3 DNA is TGTGCCAGTAGTGAGCGGCAGGGGGCTAACTATGGCTACACCTTC. Translated: CASSERQGANYGYTF.

This chain joins TRBV12-3 or TRBV12-4 and TRBJ2-6; D ambiguous. This CDR3 comprises 12 residues. V lost 6 bases and J lost 2, with 2 bases in between. CDR3 DNA: TGTGCCAGCAGACCTGGGGCCAACGTCCTGACTTTC. The encoded protein is CASRPGANVLTF.

Only a few counts were recorded for this clone. CDR3 in amino acids: CASSLSAGYEQYF. CDR3 coding DNA: TGTGCCAGCAGTTTATCAGCAGGGTACGAGCAGTACTTC. The rearrangement joins TRBV12-3 or TRBV12-4 to TRBJ2-7; the D gene is possibly TRBD1 (5 bases). The CDR3 length is 13 residues. V lost 2 bases and J 4 bases, leaving 9 bases between the germline ends.

The chain employs TRBV6-5 and TRBJ2-3; weak D call: TRBD2 (6 bases). Trimming took 8 bases from V and 5 from J, leaving 17 bases between them. CDR1 and CDR2 (germline): MNHEY, SVGAGI. The length of the CDR3 is 14 residues. The DNA of the CDR3 is TGTGCCAGCCGGCGGGACTGGGTTCTAGATACGCAGTATTTT. Its translation: CASRRDWVLDTQYF.

The chain couples TRBV3-1 (or the pseudogene TRBV3-2) to TRBJ1-2; 10 nucleotides agree with TRBD1. CDR1 LGHDT and CDR2 YNNKEL come from the germline V gene (reference sequence). The CDR3 extends over 18 amino acids. V gave up 5 bases and J gave up 1 base; unmatched junction bases: 13. The CDR3 here is CASSAGTGATQSNYGYTF. In DNA form, the CDR3 reads TGTGCCAGCAGCGCCGGGACAGGGGCTACCCAAAGTAACTATGGCTACACCTTC.

The chain uses TRBV10-2 and TRBJ2-5; possibly TRBD2 for D (7 bases). The V end lost 3 bases, the J end lost 5 bases, and 10 bases lay between the germline ends. The CDR3 has 13 amino acids. CDR1 is WSHSY, CDR2 SAAADI, per germline. CDR3 nucleotides: TGCGCCAGCAGTGACAGGGGAGGGGAGACCCAGTACTTC. Its protein is CASSDRGGETQYF.

The chain employs TRBV6-5 and TRBJ2-7, with unresolved D. Germline values: CDR1 MNHEY, CDR2 SVGAGI. Between the trimmed V and J ends, which lost 6 bases and 3 bases, there was a span of 9 bases. This CDR3 has 12 residues. The CDR3 is CASSRANYEQYF. The CDR3 nucleotides are TGTGCCAGCAGCCGAGCGAACTACGAGCAGTACTTC.

The V gene is TRBV6-1, the J gene TRBJ1-1; D is unclear. V was pared by 2 bases and J by 4 bases, with 11 bases between. Germline V gene lookup returns CDR1 MNHNS and CDR2 SASEGT. This CDR3 comprises 14 residues. The CDR3 spells CASSESMEGTEAFF. CDR3 in DNA: TGTGCCAGCAGTGAATCCATGGAGGGCACTGAAGCTTTCTTT.

Regarding this clone: Other DNA sequences in this sample translate to the same CDR3. The genes are TRBV27 and TRBJ2-1; no definite D call. V was clipped by 3 bases and J by 0 bases, with 9 bases between them. Germline lookup yields CDR1 MNHEY and CDR2 SMNVEV (reference sequence). This CDR3 spans 15 amino acids. This CDR3 is CASSFTPSSYNEQFF. The CDR3 DNA sequence: TGTGCCAGCAGTTTCACACCCAGCTCCTACAATGAGCAGTTCTTC.

The chain has TRBV2 and TRBJ2-1; TRBD2 aligns across 7 bases. The ends lost 4 bases at V and 0 bases at J; junction bases unmatched: 3. Per the germline V gene, CDR1 is SNHLY and CDR2 is FYNNEI. The CDR3 consists of 15 residues. CDR3 amino acids: CASSAGGSSYNEQFF. CDR3 in DNA: TGTGCCAGCAGTGCCGGGGGGAGCTCCTACAATGAGCAGTTCTTC.

This rearrangement joins TRBV18 to TRBJ1-1, with D tentatively TRBD1 (5 bases). Germline-derived CDR1 and CDR2 are KGHSH and LQKENI. This CDR3 has 14 residues. Trimming left V 3 bases short and J 1 base short, with 9 bases between. In DNA form, the CDR3 reads TGTGCCAGCTCACCGACAGTTTCGAACACTGAAGCTTTCTTT. Its protein product is CASSPTVSNTEAFF.

V gene TRBV19 combines with J gene TRBJ2-1; 7 bases line up with TRBD2. Trimming cost V 1 base and J 9 bases; bases outside gene matches: 6. This CDR3 spans 14 amino acids. Per germline, CDR1 LNHDA and CDR2 SQIVND (reference sequence). The CDR3 reads CASSIGWGGSEQFF. CDR3 coding DNA: TGTGCCAGTAGTATAGGCTGGGGGGGTAGTGAGCAGTTCTTC.

The chain is built from TRBV18 and TRBJ2-7; 9 bases match TRBD1. The trim removed 0 bases at V and 4 bases at J, leaving 10 bases unmatched. The CDR3 runs 17 residues. Germline CDR1 is KGHSH and CDR2 is LQKENI. For the CDR3, the DNA is TGTGCCAGCTCACCACCGAGAGGACAGGGGATAAATTACGAGCAGTACTTC. Encoded protein: CASSPPRGQGINYEQYF.

With respect to this clone: The same CDR3 can be traced to other DNA sequences in this sample. J is TRBJ2-5 and V is TRBV5-1; 10 bases agree with TRBD2. Per germline, CDR1 SGHRS and CDR2 YFSETQ. The CDR3 totals 15 residues. J gave up 5 bases and V 3 bases, and 7 bases lay outside the gene matches. CDR3 nucleotides: TGCGCCAGCAGCTCCAGCGGGGGGGCCGGGGAGACCCAGTACTTC. Protein: CASSSSGGAGETQYF.

J is TRBJ1-1 and V is TRBV4-3, with TRBD1 identical over 7 bases. The CDR3 is 17 amino acids. Germline V lookup: CDR1 LGHNA, CDR2 YSLEER. V gave up 2 bases and J gave up 4 bases; unmatched junction bases: 13. The CDR3 sequence: CASSQNIHRDRGTEAFF. DNA of the CDR3: TGCGCCAGCAGCCAAAATATACACCGGGACAGAGGCACTGAAGCTTTCTTT.

The J gene is TRBJ2-7, the V gene TRBV5-1, with a weak D call TRBD2 (6 bases). V was cut by 0 bases and J by 7 bases, with 17 bases left in between. CDR3 length: 15 residues. Germline CDR1 and CDR2: SGHRS and YFSETQ. Here the CDR3 DNA reads TGCGCCAGCAGCTTGGATGGGGGGACGTTTCCAGAGCAGTACTTC. Residues: CASSLDGGTFPEQYF.

The V and J genes are TRBV27 and TRBJ2-2; D uncertain. The germline CDR1 and CDR2 sequences are MNHEY and SMNVEV (reference sequence). There are 14 residues in the CDR3. Trimming took off 2 bases at V and 2 bases at J, with 6 bases between the two ends. The CDR3 DNA is TGTGCCAGCAGTTTAATCCTCAACACCGGGGAGCTGTTTTTT. This gives the protein CASSLILNTGELFF.

The rearrangement uses TRBV7-9 and TRBJ2-2; a possible D gene is TRBD1 (5 bases). The CDR3 is 14 amino acids. V was shortened by 3 bases and J by 7 bases, with 12 bases between the two germline ends. Germline CDR1 SEHNR, CDR2 FQNEAQ (reference sequence). The CDR3 nucleotides are TGTGCCAGCAGCTTTTCAGGGCACGGCGGGGAGCTGTTTTTT. It codes for CASSFSGHGGELFF. Drawing the rest from reference TRBV7-9 and TRBJ2-2, the complete variable domain is DTGVSQNPRHKITKRGQNVTFRCDPISEHNRLYWYRQTLGQGPEFLTYFQNEAQLEKSRLLSDRFSAERPKGSFSTLEIQRTEQGDSAMYLCASSFSGHGGELFFGEGSRLTVL.

This clone turned up a few times. The chain has TRBV3-1 (or the pseudogene TRBV3-2) and TRBJ1-2; TRBD1 might be the D (5 bases). From germline, CDR1 is LGHDT and CDR2 YNNKEL (reference sequence). The CDR3 length is 13 residues. V lost 4 bases, J lost 8 bases, and 14 bases lay in between. The CDR3 nucleotides read TGTGCCAGCAGCCGCCAGGGATCGGGGGGCTACACCTTC. Translation: CASSRQGSGGYTF.

This clone was seen just once. The chain is built from TRBV4-1 and TRBJ1-6; 7 bases agree with TRBD1. This CDR3 has 20 amino acids. Germline CDR1 MGHRA, CDR2 YSYEKL. The trim removed 4 bases at V and 6 bases at J, leaving 21 bases unmatched. The CDR3 coding sequence is TGCGCCAGCAGCCGCGATCAACGGGACAGCCTCCGGAGGGGTAATTCACCCCTCCACTTT. The encoded protein is CASSRDQRDSLRRGNSPLHF.

The chain links TRBV19 to TRBJ1-2, with D possibly matching TRBD1 (6 bases). Germline assignment: CDR1 LNHDA and CDR2 SQIVND (reference sequence). V gave up 6 bases and J gave up 7 bases, with 12 bases separating them. The CDR3 covers 12 residues. The CDR3 protein is CASRNRVGGYTF. DNA of the CDR3: TGTGCCAGTAGGAACAGGGTCGGTGGCTACACCTTC.

The rearrangement uses TRBV4-1 and TRBJ1-6, with a weak D call TRBD1 (6 bases). Germline loops: CDR1 MGHRA, CDR2 YSYEKL. V gave up 2 bases and J gave up 10 bases, with 12 bases separating them. This CDR3 spans 14 amino acids. CDR3 protein: CASSQPLQGSPLHF. CDR3 DNA: TGCGCCAGCAGCCAACCCTTACAGGGATCACCCCTCCACTTT.

This clone is a singleton in its sample. CDR3 nucleotides: TGTGCCAGCAGTTACTCCTTAGCGGATACGCAGTATTTT. It encodes CASSYSLADTQYF. The chain recombines TRBV6-2 or TRBV6-3 with TRBJ2-3, with D perhaps TRBD2 (5 bases). The CDR3 contains 13 residues. Germline CDR1 MNHEY, CDR2 SVGEGT. The ends were cut back, 0 bases at V and 6 bases at J, with 7 bases in the middle.

This clone turned up a few times. V gene TRBV6-2 or TRBV6-3 combines with J gene TRBJ1-1; the D gene is possibly TRBD1 (5 bases). CDR3 size: 16 residues. Germline values: CDR1 MNHEY, CDR2 SVGEGT. Between the trimmed V and J ends, which lost 0 bases and 0 bases, there was a span of 11 bases. DNA for the CDR3: TGTGCCAGCAGTTACTCCACAGGACTAATGAACACTGAAGCTTTCTTT. Encoded protein: CASSYSTGLMNTEAFF.

This chain uses TRBV12-3 or TRBV12-4 with TRBJ1-2, with D uncertain. Trimming cost V 6 bases and J 5 bases, with 13 bases left between them. CDR3 length: 13 residues. CDR3 nucleotides: TGTGCCAGCAGCCGAACAGATCTATATGGCTACACCTTC. Translation: CASSRTDLYGYTF.

J is TRBJ2-6 and V is TRBV4-3; D call uncertain. Trimming removed 0 bases from V and 0 bases from J, with 3 bases in between. The CDR3 consists of 15 residues. The germline CDR1 and CDR2 sequences are LGHNA and YSLEER. Written as DNA, the CDR3 is TGCGCCAGCAGCCAAGATGACTCTGGGGCCAACGTCCTGACTTTC. Protein product: CASSQDDSGANVLTF.